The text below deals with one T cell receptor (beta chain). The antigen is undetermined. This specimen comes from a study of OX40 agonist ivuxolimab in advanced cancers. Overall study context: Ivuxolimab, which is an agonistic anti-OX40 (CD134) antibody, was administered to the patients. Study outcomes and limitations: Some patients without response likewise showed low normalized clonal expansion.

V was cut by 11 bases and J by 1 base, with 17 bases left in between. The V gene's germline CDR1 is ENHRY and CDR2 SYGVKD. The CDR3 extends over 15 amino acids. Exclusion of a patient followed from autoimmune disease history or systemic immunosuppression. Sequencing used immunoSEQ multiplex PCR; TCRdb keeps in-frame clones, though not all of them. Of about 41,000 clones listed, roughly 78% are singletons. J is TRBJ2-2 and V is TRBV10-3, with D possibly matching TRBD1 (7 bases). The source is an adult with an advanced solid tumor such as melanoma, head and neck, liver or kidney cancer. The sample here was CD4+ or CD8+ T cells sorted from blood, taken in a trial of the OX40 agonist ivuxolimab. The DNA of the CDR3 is TGTGCCGCAATAGGCGGGACAGTGAACACCGGGGAGCTGTTTTTT. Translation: CAAIGGTVNTGELFF.